This T cell receptor beta chain is from a study of cytomegalovirus exposure and HLA in healthy donors. PCR employed 60 Vbeta and 13 Jbeta primers. Generated by immunoSEQ multiplex PCR, the TCRdb table keeps only in-frame clones and is missing some. The data contain more than 95,000 clones, 60% to 75% of them singletons. A note on this clone: Antigen unknown.

Study results and limitations: One later analysis reportedly identified an Asian-associated ancestry cluster that showed fewer N-insertions than the approximately 700-donor mean. The study reported that TCR beta sequences accurately predicted HLA-A and HLA-B alleles in most subjects. A prior analysis recorded that most TCR beta V segments were productive about 90% or about 30% of the time. The dataset shows that most TCR sequences were rare, while some public TCRs occurred in many donors.

The source material was PBMCs. The clonotype originates from a man aged 55 to 70 in good health and CMV-seronegative.

The CDR3, as DNA: TGTGCCAGCAGTTTATCGGGAGGGGGATACTCAGCCAAAAACATTCAGTACTTC. Amino acid sequence: CASSLSGGGYSAKNIQYF. The V call is TRBV28, the J call TRBJ2-4; TRBD2 matches at 8 bases. Germline values: CDR1 MDHEN, CDR2 SYDVKM. V lost 1 base, J lost 0 bases, and 8 bases stayed unmatched. CDR3 length: 18 residues.